This T cell receptor beta chain is from a study of blood T cell repertoires in COVID-19 (TCRdb year 2020). For context, the study as a whole: Collaborator samples came from the United States, Italy and Spain and covered acute and convalescent phases of COVID-19. The material from the prospective study consisted of cDNA or gDNA derived from T cells, B-cell-depleted T cells, or PBMCs. The dataset comprised deeply sampled blood TCRbeta repertoires from subjects exposed to, actively infected with, or recovered from COVID-19. A freely available public database, intended as a resource for researchers studying the immune response to SARS-CoV-2, is where the repertoires were released. The samples were drawn from two sources: the first 160 participants of the ongoing ImmuneRACE study, and 1,000 to 1,500 subjects contributed by 6 global collaborators. Nearly every sample came with metadata listing a de-identified subject ID, COVID-19 status, age in years and sex. Where available, HLA class I and class II types were obtained from metadata supplied by the sample provider rather than from assay-based typing. Broader findings and caveats from the paper: The amount of clinical and demographic metadata varied by source and participant and was provided uncurated.

Participants in the prospective study were aged about 18 to 95 years, lived in more than 20 United States geographic areas, and enrolled through a virtual design. In the prospective study, participants were assigned to cohorts based on the clinical history participants reported in a screening survey and a study questionnaire. Recovered participants in ImmuneRACE Cohort 3 were defined by two consecutive negative NP/OP PCR tests, clearance by a healthcare professional, or resolution of symptoms. Each participant in the prospective study had whole blood, serum and a nasopharyngeal or oropharyngeal swab collected by mobile phlebotomists. Participants in the prospective study had the option to provide additional blood draws and questionnaires over a roughly 2-month period. Prospective study blood samples were shipped either frozen or at room temperature before DNA extraction. Measured from the cysteine to the phenylalanine, the CDR3 is 15 residues long. Just CDR3 DNA is preserved here, 45 bases in frame from base 1. Via the germline V gene (reference sequence), CDR1 is MNHEY and CDR2 SMNVEV. The junction shows trimming of 4 bases on V and 7 bases on J, and the gene matches do not reach 7 bases of it.

This clone has just a few counts. Its antigen is still unknown. The input lacks base qualities; no much larger clone sits a single base away. TCRbeta CDR3 regions were amplified from genomic DNA by means of the immunoSEQ Assay, a bias-controlled multiplex PCR. The authors' pipeline ran thus. The number of nucleated cells in each sample was estimated by amplification of reference gene primers within the assay. Sequence reads were collapsed and filtered to measure the absolute abundance of every unique TCRbeta CDR3 rearrangement. For each sample, productive Simpson clonality was calculated as the square root of Simpson's diversity index across productive rearrangements. TCRdb's version of the immuneACCESS table is confined to in-frame rearrangements and falls short of the full clone set. An unresolved V gene accounts for under half of the shortfall where checked; the remainder is of unknown origin. The D gene and trimming were derived from the DNA, and the V and J assignments and clone size from that table. In all, the sample holds approximately 440,000 clones, and around 90% of those were seen once. In total, the top ten clones hold about 0.6% of the sample.

The chain is assembled from TRBV27 and TRBJ1-2, with TRBD1 matching 12 junction bases. This clonotype originated in a man between 18 and 35 years old who had recovered from COVID-19. Material: PBMCs or T cells enriched from blood (not recorded which). CDR3 sequence: CASSSRDRGLIGYTF. The DNA sequence is TGTGCCAGCAGTTCACGGGACAGGGGGCTGATTGGCTACACCTTC.